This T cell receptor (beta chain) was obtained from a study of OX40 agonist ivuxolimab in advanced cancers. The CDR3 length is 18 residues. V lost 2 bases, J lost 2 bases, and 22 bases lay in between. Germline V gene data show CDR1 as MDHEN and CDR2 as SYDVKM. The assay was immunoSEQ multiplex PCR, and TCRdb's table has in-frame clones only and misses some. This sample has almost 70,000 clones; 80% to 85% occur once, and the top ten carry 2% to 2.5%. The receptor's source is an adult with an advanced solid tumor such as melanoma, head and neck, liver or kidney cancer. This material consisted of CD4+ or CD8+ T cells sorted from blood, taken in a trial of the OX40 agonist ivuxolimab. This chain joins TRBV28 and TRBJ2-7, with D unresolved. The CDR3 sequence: CASSLPRSSRIETYEQYF. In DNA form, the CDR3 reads TGTGCCAGCAGTTTACCCCGGAGTAGTCGGATAGAAACCTACGAGCAGTACTTC. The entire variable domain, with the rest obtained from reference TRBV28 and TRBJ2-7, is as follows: DVKVTQSSRYLVKRTGEKVFLECVQDMDHENMFWYRQDPGLGLRLIYFSYDVKMKEKGDIPEGYSVSREKKERFSLILESASTNQTSMYLCASSLPRSSRIETYEQYFGPGTRLTVT.